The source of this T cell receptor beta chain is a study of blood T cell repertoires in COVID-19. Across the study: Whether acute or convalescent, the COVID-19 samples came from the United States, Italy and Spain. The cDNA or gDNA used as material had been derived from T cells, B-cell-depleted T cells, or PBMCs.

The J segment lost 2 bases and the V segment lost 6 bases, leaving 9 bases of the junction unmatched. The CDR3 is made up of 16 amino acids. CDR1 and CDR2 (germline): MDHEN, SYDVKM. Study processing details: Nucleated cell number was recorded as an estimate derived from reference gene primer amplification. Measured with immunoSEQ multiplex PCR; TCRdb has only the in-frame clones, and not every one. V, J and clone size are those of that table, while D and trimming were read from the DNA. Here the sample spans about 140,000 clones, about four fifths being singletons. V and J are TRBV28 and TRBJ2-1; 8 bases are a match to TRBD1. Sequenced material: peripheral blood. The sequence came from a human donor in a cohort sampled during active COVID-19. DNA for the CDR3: TGTGCCAGCAGGTCCCCCGGGACAGGAGCCTACAATGAGCAGTTCTTC. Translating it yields CASRSPGTGAYNEQFF. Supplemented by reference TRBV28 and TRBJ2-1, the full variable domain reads DVKVTQSSRYLVKRTGEKVFLECVQDMDHENMFWYRQDPGLGLRLIYFSYDVKMKEKGDIPEGYSVSREKKERFSLILESASTNQTSMYLCASRSPGTGAYNEQFFGPGTRLTVL.